Detailed here is one T cell receptor (beta chain). This sample was taken from a study of T-cell memory formation after mild COVID-19. The germline CDR1 and CDR2 sequences are LGHNA and YSLEER. V was shortened by 1 base and J by 2 bases, with 6 bases between the two germline ends. The CDR3 extends over 15 amino acids. In TCRdb, the 5' RACE reads were re-called with MiXCR into one record per CDR3 protein. The sample consists of about 210,000 distinct CDR3 sequences, roughly a tenth of them appearing once. The TCR comes from a man in his late teens or twenties who had mild COVID-19 (a few samples of this study predate the infection). Cell type and time point are not known. The gene calls are TRBV4-3 and TRBJ2-6; tentative D call: TRBD1 (5 bases). The sample comprised PBMCs or a T cell subset sorted from them (not recorded which). The CDR3 here is CASSQGRAGANVLTF. Here the CDR3 DNA reads TGCGCCAGCAGCCAAGGCAGGGCTGGGGCCAACGTCCTGACTTTC.